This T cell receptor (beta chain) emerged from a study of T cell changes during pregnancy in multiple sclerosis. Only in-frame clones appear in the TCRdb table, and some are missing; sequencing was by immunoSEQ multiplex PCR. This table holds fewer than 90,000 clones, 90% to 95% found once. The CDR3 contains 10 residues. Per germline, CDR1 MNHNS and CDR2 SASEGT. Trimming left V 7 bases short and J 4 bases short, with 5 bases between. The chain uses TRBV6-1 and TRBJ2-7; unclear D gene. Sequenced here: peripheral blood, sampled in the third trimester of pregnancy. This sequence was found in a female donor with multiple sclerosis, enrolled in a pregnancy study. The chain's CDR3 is CASKEYEQYF. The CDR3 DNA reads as TGTGCCAGCAAGGAGTACGAGCAGTACTTC.